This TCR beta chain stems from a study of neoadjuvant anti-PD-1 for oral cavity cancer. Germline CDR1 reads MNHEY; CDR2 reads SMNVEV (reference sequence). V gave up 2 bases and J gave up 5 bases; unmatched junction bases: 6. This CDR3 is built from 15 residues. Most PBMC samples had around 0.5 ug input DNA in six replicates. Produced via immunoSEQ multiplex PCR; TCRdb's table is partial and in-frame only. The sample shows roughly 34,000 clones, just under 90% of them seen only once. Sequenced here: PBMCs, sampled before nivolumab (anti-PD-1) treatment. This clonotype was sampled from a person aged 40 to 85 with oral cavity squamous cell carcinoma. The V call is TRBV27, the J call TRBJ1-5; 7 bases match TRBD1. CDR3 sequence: CASSLKQGKDQPQHF. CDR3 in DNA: TGTGCCAGCAGTTTAAAACAGGGGAAGGATCAGCCCCAGCATTTT.